The present entry profiles one T cell receptor (beta chain) with its context. What it recognizes is unknown. The data belong to a study of vaccination effects on CD4 cells after COVID-19. Sequencing followed a ViraFEST assay step that expanded antigen-specific CD4+ T cells with viral peptide pools. Having been cultured for under twelve days, the cells underwent CD4+ T cell isolation. Either the BNT162b2 or mRNA-1273 vaccine was given to participants in two doses. V gave up 0 bases and J gave up 1 base; unmatched junction bases: 6. The CDR3 consists of 19 residues. Germline CDR1 is SEHNR and CDR2 is FQNEAQ (reference sequence). Generated by immunoSEQ multiplex PCR, the TCRdb table keeps only in-frame clones and is missing some. The table has approximately 31,000 clones, approximately 72% seen once.

The TCR sequence derives from a human donor who received a COVID-19 vaccine. The chain carries TRBV7-9 and TRBJ2-6; 10 bases map to TRBD1. Material: CD4+ T cells from PBMCs cultured with HCoV-229E spike peptides, obtained after COVID-19 vaccination. Here the CDR3 DNA reads TGTGCCAGCAGCTTAGCGGGGGGACAGGGGATGTCTGGGGCCAACGTCCTGACTTTC. Translation: CASSLAGGQGMSGANVLTF.